The source of this T cell receptor (beta chain) is a study of monozygotic twins with inflammatory bowel disease. The germline gives CDR1 SGHRS, CDR2 YFSETQ. The CDR3 runs 15 residues. Blood samples of around 2.5 ml were drawn from every donor. Unfractionated whole blood yielded total RNA, and T cells were not sorted. Template switching added UMIs carrying a 6-nucleotide sample barcode. After re-calling the 5' RACE reads, TCRdb lists one entry per CDR3 protein, DNA absent. The sample data list 200,000 to 250,000 distinct CDR3 sequences. Sequencing was performed on blood. The chain joins TRBV5-1 to TRBJ2-3; the D gene TCRdb calls, TRBD1, cannot be checked with no DNA. The sequence was collected from a human donor with ulcerative colitis or Crohn's disease, or a healthy co-twin of an affected twin (not recorded which). The CDR3 is CASSYDRGLGDTQYF. The complete variable domain, with remaining parts taken from reference TRBV5-1 and TRBJ2-3, reads KAGVTQTPRYLIKTRGQQVTLSCSPISGHRSVSWYQQTPGQGLQFLFEYFSETQRNKGNFPGRFSGRQFSNSRSEMNVSTLELGDSALYLCASSYDRGLGDTQYFGPGTRLTVL.